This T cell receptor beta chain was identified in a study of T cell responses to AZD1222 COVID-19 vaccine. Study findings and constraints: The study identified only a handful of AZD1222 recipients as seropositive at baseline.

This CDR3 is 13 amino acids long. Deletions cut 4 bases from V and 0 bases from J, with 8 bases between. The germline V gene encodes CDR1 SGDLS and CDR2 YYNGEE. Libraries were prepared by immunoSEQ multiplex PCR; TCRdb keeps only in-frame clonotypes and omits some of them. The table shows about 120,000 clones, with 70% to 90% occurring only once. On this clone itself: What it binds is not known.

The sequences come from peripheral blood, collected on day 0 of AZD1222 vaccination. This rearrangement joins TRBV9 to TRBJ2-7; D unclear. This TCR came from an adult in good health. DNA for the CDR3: TGTGCCAGCAGCCCCCGACCCTCCTACGAGCAGTACTTC. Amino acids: CASSPRPSYEQYF.